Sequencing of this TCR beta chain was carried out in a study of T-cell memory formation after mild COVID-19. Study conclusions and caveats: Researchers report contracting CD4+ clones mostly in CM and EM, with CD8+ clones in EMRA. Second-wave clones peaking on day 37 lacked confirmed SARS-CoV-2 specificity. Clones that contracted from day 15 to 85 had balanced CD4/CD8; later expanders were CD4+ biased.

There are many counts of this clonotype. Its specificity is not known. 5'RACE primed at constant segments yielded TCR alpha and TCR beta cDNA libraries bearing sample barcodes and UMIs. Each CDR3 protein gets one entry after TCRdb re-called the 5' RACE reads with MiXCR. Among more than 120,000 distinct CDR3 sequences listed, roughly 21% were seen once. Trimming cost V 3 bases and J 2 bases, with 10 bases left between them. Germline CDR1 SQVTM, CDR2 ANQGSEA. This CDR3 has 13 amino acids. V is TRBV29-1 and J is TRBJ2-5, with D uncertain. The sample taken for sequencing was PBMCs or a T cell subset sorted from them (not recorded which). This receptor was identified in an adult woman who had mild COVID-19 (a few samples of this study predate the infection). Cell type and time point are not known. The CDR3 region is CSVDLGRQETQYF. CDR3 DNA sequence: TGCAGCGTTGATCTGGGCAGGCAAGAGACCCAGTACTTC.